One and the same sample provided the 23 T cell receptor beta chains below, sequenced in a study of blood T cell repertoires in COVID-19. TCRdb's copy holds only in-frame clones and misses some; the assay was immunoSEQ multiplex PCR. The sample shows 400,000 or so clones, 89% of them seen only once. The sequenced material came from peripheral blood. These receptors were obtained from a middle-aged woman with COVID-19, enrolled during active disease.

V is TRBV10-3 and J is TRBJ1-1; a possible D gene is TRBD1 (5 bases). V dropped 7 bases and J dropped 4 bases, with 19 bases sitting between them. This CDR3 contains 15 residues. The germline V gene has CDR1 ENHRY and CDR2 SYGVKD. This CDR3 is CAITKGSGWGTEAFF. The CDR3 DNA is TGTGCCATCACCAAGGGGTCAGGGTGGGGCACTGAAGCTTTCTTT.

The chain uses TRBV5-4 and TRBJ1-1, with D tentatively TRBD1 (5 bases). V gave up 0 bases and J gave up 1 base, with 10 bases separating them. Germline values: CDR1 SGHNT, CDR2 YYREEE (reference sequence). This CDR3 is 15 amino acids long. The CDR3 bases are TGTGCCAGCAGCTTGGGGGGCAGACCGAACACTGAAGCTTTCTTT. Its protein is CASSLGGRPNTEAFF.

This clone appeared a single time. The chain links TRBV28 to TRBJ1-2; 7 bases fit TRBD1. The CDR3 runs 15 residues. V lost 8 bases and J lost 2; bases outside the gene matches: 11. Per germline, CDR1 MDHEN and CDR2 SYDVKM. The CDR3 region has the DNA TGTGCCAGCCTCTTTGTACAGGGGATAAACTATGGCTACACCTTC. Translating gives CASLFVQGINYGYTF.

The rearrangement links TRBV11-2 to TRBJ1-5; TRBD1 is a possible D gene (5 bases). The CDR3 runs to 16 residues. From germline, CDR1 is SGHAT and CDR2 FQNNGV. Trimming removed 1 base at V and 7 bases at J, with 17 bases between. CDR3 sequence reads: CASSLGPGGVYQPQHF. The CDR3 DNA reads TGTGCCAGCAGCTTAGGCCCGGGAGGGGTCTACCAGCCCCAGCATTTT. Variable domain in full (rest from reference TRBV11-2 and TRBJ1-5): EAGVAQSPRYKIIEKRQSVAFWCNPISGHATLYWYQQILGQGPKLLIQFQNNGVVDDSQLPKDRFSAERLKGVDSTLKIQPAKLEDSAVYLCASSLGPGGVYQPQHFGDGTRLSIL.

The chain carries TRBV11-2 and TRBJ2-5, with D possibly being TRBD1 (6 bases). The CDR3 is 12 residues long. From germline, CDR1 is SGHAT and CDR2 FQNNGV. Trimming left V 6 bases short and J 4 bases short, with 9 bases between. Written as DNA, the CDR3 is TGTGCCAGCAGTTACAGGGTAGAGACCCAGTACTTC. Its protein product is CASSYRVETQYF.

This chain connects TRBV6-5 to TRBJ2-2; TRBD2 matches at 7 bases. Losses at the gene ends were 2 bases for V and 7 bases for J; bases not matched to a gene: 7. The germline V gene encodes CDR1 MNHEY and CDR2 SVGAGI. The CDR3 has 15 residues. CDR3 loop: CASSYRGTSDGELFF. The CDR3 nucleotides are TGTGCCAGCAGTTACCGCGGCACTAGCGACGGGGAGCTGTTTTTT.

This rearrangement joins TRBV7-2 to TRBJ1-5; D ambiguous. Trimming stripped 5 bases from V and 2 bases from J, with 13 bases between. Germline CDR1 SGHTA, CDR2 FQGNSA. The CDR3 length is 15 residues. The CDR3 protein is CASSPLWAGNQPQHF. Written as DNA, the CDR3 is TGTGCCAGCAGCCCCCTTTGGGCAGGCAATCAGCCCCAGCATTTT. Drawing the rest from reference TRBV7-2 and TRBJ1-5, the complete variable domain is GAGVSQSPSNKVTEKGKDVELRCDPISGHTALYWYRQSLGQGLEFLIYFQGNSAPDKSGLPSDRFSAERTGGSVSTLTIQRTQQEDSAVYLCASSPLWAGNQPQHFGDGTRLSIL.

The chain links TRBV28 to TRBJ2-3; 7 nucleotides match TRBD1. V gave up 8 bases and J gave up 6 bases; unmatched junction bases: 17. This CDR3 is built from 16 residues. Germline loops: CDR1 MDHEN, CDR2 SYDVKM. CDR3 protein: CASQGGGFGATDTQYF. CDR3 in DNA: TGTGCCAGCCAAGGGGGCGGTTTCGGGGCGACGGATACGCAGTATTTT.

The chain joins TRBV21-1 to TRBJ1-2. TRBV21-1 corresponds to a pseudogene. The CDR3 loop spans 15 amino acids. CDR3: CASSKSVEGSYGYTF. CDR3 nucleotides: TGTGCCAGCAGCAAAAGCGTGGAGGGAAGCTATGGCTACACCTTC.

In the case of this clone: The same CDR3 can be traced to other DNA sequences in this sample. The chain uses TRBV4-3 and TRBJ1-2; D not resolved. CDR1 is LGHNA and CDR2 is YSLEER in the germline V gene. Trimming removed 0 bases at V and 2 bases at J, with 7 bases between. CDR3 size: 14 residues. CDR3 sequence: CASSQETGNYGYTF. The CDR3 DNA sequence: TGCGCCAGCAGCCAAGAGACGGGGAACTATGGCTACACCTTC.

This clone was counted once. The rearrangement joins TRBV6-1 to TRBJ2-3; 7 bases align to TRBD2. V lost 3 bases and J lost 1; bases outside the gene matches: 7. Germline V gene data show CDR1 as MNHNS and CDR2 as SASEGT. The CDR3 totals 16 residues. The CDR3 spells CASSDVGGRRTDTQYF. The CDR3 DNA is TGTGCCAGCAGTGATGTGGGGGGGAGACGCACAGATACGCAGTATTTT.

The chain has TRBV27 and TRBJ2-7; 7 bases agree with TRBD2. From germline, CDR1 is MNHEY and CDR2 SMNVEV (reference sequence). This CDR3 has 14 amino acids. The junction had 3 bases not matched to a gene; V was cut back by 3 bases and J by 1 base. CDR3 DNA: TGTGCCAGCAGTTTGAAGCGGGGATCCTACGAGCAGTACTTC. This gives the protein CASSLKRGSYEQYF.

V and J are TRBV9 and TRBJ2-7, with D perhaps matching TRBD1 (5 bases). V was trimmed by 2 bases and J by 2 bases, leaving 11 bases between them. CDR1 and CDR2 from the germline V gene are SGDLS and YYNGEE. This CDR3 contains 14 residues. In DNA, the CDR3 is TGTGCCAGCAGCGTGAGTACAGGTACCTACGAGCAGTACTTC. This gives the protein CASSVSTGTYEQYF.

The gene calls are TRBV7-8 and TRBJ1-4; 7 bases are shared with TRBD1. The junction had 7 bases not matched to a gene; V was cut back by 4 bases and J by 5 bases. The CDR3 totals 15 residues. Germline CDR1 SGHVS, CDR2 FQNEAQ. In DNA form, the CDR3 reads TGTGCCAGCAGCTCCCCCGGACAGGACAATGAAAAACTGTTTTTT. Translating gives CASSSPGQDNEKLFF.

The chain uses TRBV30 and TRBJ2-3, with D hard to call. Germline assignment: CDR1 GTSNPN and CDR2 SVGIG (reference sequence). V dropped 2 bases and J dropped 8 bases, with 8 bases sitting between them. This CDR3 spans 11 amino acids. CDR3 region: CAWSSGGTQYF. The CDR3 coding sequence is TGTGCCTGGAGTTCCGGTGGTACGCAGTATTTT.

V is TRBV10-3 and J is TRBJ1-1; 7 bases align to TRBD1. Germline assignment: CDR1 ENHRY and CDR2 SYGVKD. V was clipped by 5 bases and J by 6 bases; unmatched bases: 9. CDR3 length: 14 residues. The CDR3 region is CAISTPTGRPEAFF. DNA of the CDR3: TGTGCCATCAGTACTCCGACAGGGCGCCCTGAAGCTTTCTTT.

The V gene is TRBV9, the J gene TRBJ1-3, with D tentatively TRBD1 (6 bases). In germline, CDR1 is SGDLS, CDR2 YYNGEE. Trimming took off 0 bases at V and 2 bases at J, with 12 bases between the two ends. The CDR3 covers 16 residues. The CDR3 DNA reads TGTGCCAGCAGCGTAGTTGAGGGGGTAGCTGGAAACACCATATATTTT. Protein product: CASSVVEGVAGNTIYF.

The chain carries TRBV19 and TRBJ1-5; a weak D match, TRBD1 (5 bases). Germline V gives CDR1 LNHDA, CDR2 SQIVND (reference sequence). The CDR3 is 16 residues long. Deletions cut 9 bases from V and 4 bases from J, with 22 bases between. The CDR3 here is CASKGLGGVGNQPQHF. In DNA, the CDR3 is TGTGCCAGCAAGGGGTTGGGGGGAGTGGGTAATCAGCCCCAGCATTTT.

The J gene is TRBJ1-2, the V gene TRBV5-5, with D unclear. This CDR3 has 15 amino acids. With 0 bases removed from V and 2 bases from J, the gap between germline ends came to 11 bases. Germline V gene sequence: CDR1 SGHKS, CDR2 YYEKEE (reference sequence). CDR3 sequence reads: CASSLGRNTNYGYTF. The CDR3 DNA is TGTGCCAGCAGCTTGGGGCGGAATACCAACTATGGCTACACCTTC.

CDR3 in DNA: TGTGCCACCAGTGACCCCGAACCGACAGGGGGGCGAGATACGCAGTATTTT. Its translation: CATSDPEPTGGRDTQYF. The chain links TRBV24-1 to TRBJ2-3; 9 bases line up with TRBD1. The CDR3 has 17 residues. Germline CDR1 reads KGHDR; CDR2 reads SFDVKD. J was trimmed by 5 bases and V by 4 bases; bases with no gene match: 12.

The V call is TRBV12-3 or TRBV12-4, the J call TRBJ2-7, with D unresolved. This CDR3 is built from 13 residues. V lost 6 bases and J lost 3, with 12 bases in between. CDR3: CASRASYGYEQYF. CDR3 DNA: TGTGCCAGCAGGGCTAGTTATGGCTACGAGCAGTACTTC.

This clone was recorded once. The chain links TRBV12-3 or TRBV12-4 to TRBJ1-6; D gene uncertain. The CDR3 consists of 12 residues. V was shortened by 0 bases and J by 16 bases, with 10 bases between the two germline ends. DNA of the CDR3: TGTGCCAGCAGTTTAGCGTCTAGATTACTCCACTTT. As protein: CASSLASRLLHF.

This rearrangement joins TRBV27 to TRBJ2-1; 10 positions match TRBD2. In germline, CDR1 is MNHEY, CDR2 SMNVEV (reference sequence). With 1 base clipped from V and 6 bases from J, the junction kept 6 bases outside the gene matches. This CDR3 has 16 amino acids. CDR3 loop: CASSLLPSGGGNEQFF. The DNA for the CDR3 is TGTGCCAGCAGTTTATTACCTAGCGGGGGCGGCAATGAGCAGTTCTTC.